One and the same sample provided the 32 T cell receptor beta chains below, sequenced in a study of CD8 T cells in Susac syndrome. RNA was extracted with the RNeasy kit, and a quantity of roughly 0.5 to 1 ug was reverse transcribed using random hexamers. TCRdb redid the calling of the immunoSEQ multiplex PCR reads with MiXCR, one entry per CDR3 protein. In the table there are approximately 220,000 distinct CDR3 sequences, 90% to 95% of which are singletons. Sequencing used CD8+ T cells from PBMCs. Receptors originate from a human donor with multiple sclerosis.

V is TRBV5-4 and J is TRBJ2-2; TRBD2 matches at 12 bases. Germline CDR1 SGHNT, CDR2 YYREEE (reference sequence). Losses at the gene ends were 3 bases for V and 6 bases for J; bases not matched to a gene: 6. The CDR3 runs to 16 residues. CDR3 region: CASSSGLAGIAGELFF. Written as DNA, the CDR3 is TGTGCCAGCAGCTCCGGACTAGCGGGAATCGCCGGGGAGCTGTTTTTT.

The CDR3 DNA is TGCGCCAGCAGCCAGGGGAGCGGGAGTGCGACAGATACGCAGTATTTT. Protein: CASSQGSGSATDTQYF. The chain employs TRBV4-3 and TRBJ2-3; 8 positions match TRBD2. The CDR3 extends over 16 amino acids. V was clipped by 3 bases and J by 3 bases; unmatched bases: 8. The germline gives CDR1 LGHNA, CDR2 YSLEER.

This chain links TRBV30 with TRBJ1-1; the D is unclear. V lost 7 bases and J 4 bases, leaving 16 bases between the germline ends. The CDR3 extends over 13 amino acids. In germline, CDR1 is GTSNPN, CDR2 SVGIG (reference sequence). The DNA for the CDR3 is TGTGCCTTTATCGACGGGGTAATCACTGAAGCTTTCTTT. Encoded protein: CAFIDGVITEAFF. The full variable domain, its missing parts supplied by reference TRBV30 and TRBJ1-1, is SQTIHQWPATLVQPVGSPLSLECTVEGTSNPNLYWYRQAAGRGLQLLFYSVGIGQISSEVPQNLSASRPQDRQFILSSKKLLLSDSGFYLCAFIDGVITEAFFGQGTRLTVV.

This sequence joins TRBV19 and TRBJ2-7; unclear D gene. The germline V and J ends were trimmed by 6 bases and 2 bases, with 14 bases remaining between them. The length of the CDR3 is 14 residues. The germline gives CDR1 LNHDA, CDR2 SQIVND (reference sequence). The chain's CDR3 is CASSPAGQPYEQYF. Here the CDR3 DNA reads TGTGCCAGTAGCCCCGCAGGCCAACCCTACGAGCAGTACTTC.

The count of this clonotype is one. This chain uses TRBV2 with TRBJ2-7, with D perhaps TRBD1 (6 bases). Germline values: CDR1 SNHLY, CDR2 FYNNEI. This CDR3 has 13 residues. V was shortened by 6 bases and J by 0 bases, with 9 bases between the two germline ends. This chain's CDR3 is CASRQGLSYEQYF. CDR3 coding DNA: TGTGCCAGCAGACAGGGCCTCTCCTACGAGCAGTACTTC. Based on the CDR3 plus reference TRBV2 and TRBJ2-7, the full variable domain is EPEVTQTPSHQVTQMGQEVILRCVPISNHLYFYWYRQILGQKVEFLVSFYNNEISEKSEIFDDQFSVERPDGSNFTLKIRSTKLEDSAMYFCASRQGLSYEQYFGPGTRLTVT.

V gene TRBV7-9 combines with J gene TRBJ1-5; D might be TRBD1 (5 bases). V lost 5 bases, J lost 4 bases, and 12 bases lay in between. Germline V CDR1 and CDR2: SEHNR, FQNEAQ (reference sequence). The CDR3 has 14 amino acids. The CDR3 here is CASSAPGRNQPQHF. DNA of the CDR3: TGTGCCAGCAGCGCACCGGGACGTAATCAGCCCCAGCATTTT.

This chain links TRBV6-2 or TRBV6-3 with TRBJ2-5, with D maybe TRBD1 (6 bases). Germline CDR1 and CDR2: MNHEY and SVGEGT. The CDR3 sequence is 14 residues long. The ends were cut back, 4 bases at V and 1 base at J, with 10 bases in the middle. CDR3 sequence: CASSWRTAQETQYF. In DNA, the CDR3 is TGTGCCAGCAGTTGGAGGACAGCCCAAGAGACCCAGTACTTC.

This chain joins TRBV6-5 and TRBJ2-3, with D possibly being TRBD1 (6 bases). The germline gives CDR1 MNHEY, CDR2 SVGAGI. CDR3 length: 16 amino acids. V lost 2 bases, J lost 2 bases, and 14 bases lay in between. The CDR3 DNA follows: TGTGCCAGCAGTTACGGTCCGGACAGTTACACAGATACGCAGTATTTT. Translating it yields CASSYGPDSYTDTQYF.

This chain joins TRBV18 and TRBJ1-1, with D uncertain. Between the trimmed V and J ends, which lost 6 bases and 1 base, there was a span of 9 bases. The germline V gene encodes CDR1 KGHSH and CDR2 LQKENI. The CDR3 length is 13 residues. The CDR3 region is CASSQMENTEAFF. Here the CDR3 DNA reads TGTGCCAGCTCCCAGATGGAGAACACTGAAGCTTTCTTT.

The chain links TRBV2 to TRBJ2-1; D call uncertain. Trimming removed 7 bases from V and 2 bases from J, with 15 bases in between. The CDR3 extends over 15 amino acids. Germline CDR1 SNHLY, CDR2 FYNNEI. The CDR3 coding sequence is TGTGCCAGCAAAGGGCAGGCTAATACCTACAATGAGCAGTTCTTC. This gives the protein CASKGQANTYNEQFF. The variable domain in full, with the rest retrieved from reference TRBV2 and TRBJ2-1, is EPEVTQTPSHQVTQMGQEVILRCVPISNHLYFYWYRQILGQKVEFLVSFYNNEISEKSEIFDDQFSVERPDGSNFTLKIRSTKLEDSAMYFCASKGQANTYNEQFFGPGTRLTVL.

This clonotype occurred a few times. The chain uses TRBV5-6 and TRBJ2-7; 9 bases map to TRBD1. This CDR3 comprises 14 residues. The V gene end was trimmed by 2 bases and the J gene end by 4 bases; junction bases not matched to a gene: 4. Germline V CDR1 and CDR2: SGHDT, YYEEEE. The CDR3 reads CASSLYRGRYEQYF. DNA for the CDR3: TGTGCCAGCAGCTTATACAGGGGGCGATACGAGCAGTACTTC.

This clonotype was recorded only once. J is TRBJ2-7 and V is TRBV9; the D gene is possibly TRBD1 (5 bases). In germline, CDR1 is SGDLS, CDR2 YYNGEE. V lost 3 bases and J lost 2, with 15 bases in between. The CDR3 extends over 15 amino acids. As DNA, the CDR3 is TGTGCCAGCAGCGCAGGGCCTTCGATGACCTACGAGCAGTACTTC. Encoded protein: CASSAGPSMTYEQYF.

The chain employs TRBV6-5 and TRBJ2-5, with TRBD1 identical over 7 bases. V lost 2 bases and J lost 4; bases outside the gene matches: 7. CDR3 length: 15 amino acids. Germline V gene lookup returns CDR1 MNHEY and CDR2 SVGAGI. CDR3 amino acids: CASSYADRVGETQYF. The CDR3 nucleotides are TGTGCCAGCAGTTACGCAGACAGGGTCGGAGAGACCCAGTACTTC.

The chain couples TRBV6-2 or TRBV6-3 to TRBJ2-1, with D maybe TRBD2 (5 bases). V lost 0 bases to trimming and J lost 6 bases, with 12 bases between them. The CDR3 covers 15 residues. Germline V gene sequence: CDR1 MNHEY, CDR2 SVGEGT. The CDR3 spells CASSYSTSPPNEQFF. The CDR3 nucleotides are TGTGCCAGCAGTTACTCCACTAGTCCCCCCAATGAGCAGTTCTTC.

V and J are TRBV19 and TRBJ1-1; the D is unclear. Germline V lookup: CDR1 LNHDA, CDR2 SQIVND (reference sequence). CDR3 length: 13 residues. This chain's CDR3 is CAITPYMNTEAFF. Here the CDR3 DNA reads TGTGCAATAACCCCCTACATGAACACTGAAGCTTTCTTT.

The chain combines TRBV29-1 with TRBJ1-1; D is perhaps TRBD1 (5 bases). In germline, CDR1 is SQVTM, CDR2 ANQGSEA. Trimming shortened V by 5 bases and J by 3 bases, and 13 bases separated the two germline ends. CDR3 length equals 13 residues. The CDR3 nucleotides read TGCAGCGTTTTACAGGCGGGCCACACTGAAGCTTTCTTT. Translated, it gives CSVLQAGHTEAFF.

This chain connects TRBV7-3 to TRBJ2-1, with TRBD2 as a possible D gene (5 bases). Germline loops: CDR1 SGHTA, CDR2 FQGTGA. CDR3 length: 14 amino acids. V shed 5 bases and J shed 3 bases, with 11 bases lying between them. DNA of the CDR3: TGTGCCAGCAGCCCCCAGGCGGGCTACAATGAGCAGTTCTTC. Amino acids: CASSPQAGYNEQFF.

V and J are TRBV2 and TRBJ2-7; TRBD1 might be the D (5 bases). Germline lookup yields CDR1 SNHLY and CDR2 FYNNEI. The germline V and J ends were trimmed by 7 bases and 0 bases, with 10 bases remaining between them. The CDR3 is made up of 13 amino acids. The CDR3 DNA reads TGTGCCAGCAACAGGCACGACTCCTACGAGCAGTACTTC. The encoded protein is CASNRHDSYEQYF.

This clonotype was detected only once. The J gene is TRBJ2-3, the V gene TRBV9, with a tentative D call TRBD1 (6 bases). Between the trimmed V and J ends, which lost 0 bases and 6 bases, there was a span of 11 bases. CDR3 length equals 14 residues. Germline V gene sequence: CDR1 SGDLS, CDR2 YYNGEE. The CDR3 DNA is TGTGCCAGCAGCGTAGACCTACAGGGCGATACGCAGTATTTT. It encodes CASSVDLQGDTQYF.

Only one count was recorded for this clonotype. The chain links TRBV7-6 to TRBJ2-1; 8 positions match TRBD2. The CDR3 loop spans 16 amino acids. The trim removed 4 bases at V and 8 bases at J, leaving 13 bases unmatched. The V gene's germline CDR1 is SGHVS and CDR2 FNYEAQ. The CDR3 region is CASSSRAVSGEDEQFF. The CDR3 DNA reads TGTGCCAGCAGCTCGAGGGCAGTTAGCGGGGAGGATGAGCAGTTCTTC.

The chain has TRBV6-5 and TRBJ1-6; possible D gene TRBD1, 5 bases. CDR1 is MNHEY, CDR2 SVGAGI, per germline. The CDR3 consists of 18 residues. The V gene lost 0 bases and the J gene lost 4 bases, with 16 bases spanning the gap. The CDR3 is CASSYSREGDRYNSPLHF. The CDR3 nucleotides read TGTGCCAGCAGTTACTCCCGAGAAGGGGATCGTTATAATTCACCCCTCCACTTT.

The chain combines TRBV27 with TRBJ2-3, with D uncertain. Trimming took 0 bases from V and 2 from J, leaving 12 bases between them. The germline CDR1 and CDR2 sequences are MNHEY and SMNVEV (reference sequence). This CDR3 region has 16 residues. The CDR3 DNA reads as TGTGCCAGCAGTTTATCGTCAGGTCTCTTCACAGATACGCAGTATTTT. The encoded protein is CASSLSSGLFTDTQYF.

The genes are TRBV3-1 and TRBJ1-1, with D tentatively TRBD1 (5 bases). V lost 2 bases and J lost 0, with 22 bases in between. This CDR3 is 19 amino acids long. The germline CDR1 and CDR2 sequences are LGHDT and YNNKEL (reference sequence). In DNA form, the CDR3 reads TGTGCCAGCAGCCAACATCGTCCCCGGACAACTGTAATGAACACTGAAGCTTTCTTT. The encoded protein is CASSQHRPRTTVMNTEAFF.

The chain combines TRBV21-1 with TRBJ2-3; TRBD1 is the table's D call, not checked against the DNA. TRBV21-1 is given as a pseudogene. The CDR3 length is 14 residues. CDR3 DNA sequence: TGTGCCAGCAGCGCAGGGGGGCCCACAGATACGCAGTATTTT. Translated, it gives CASSAGGPTDTQYF.

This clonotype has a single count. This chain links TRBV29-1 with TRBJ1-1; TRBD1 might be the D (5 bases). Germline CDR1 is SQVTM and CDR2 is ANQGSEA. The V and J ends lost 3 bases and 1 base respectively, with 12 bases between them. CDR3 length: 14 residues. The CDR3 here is CSVDLGERNTEAFF. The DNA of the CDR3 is TGCAGCGTTGATTTAGGGGAGAGGAACACTGAAGCTTTCTTT.

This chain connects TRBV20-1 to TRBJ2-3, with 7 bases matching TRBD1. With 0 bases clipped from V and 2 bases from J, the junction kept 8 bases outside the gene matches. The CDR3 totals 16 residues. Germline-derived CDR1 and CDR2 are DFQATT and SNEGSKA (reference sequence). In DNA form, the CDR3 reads TGCAGTGCTAGAGAGAGGGGGCGGACCCTCACAGATACGCAGTATTTT. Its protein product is CSARERGRTLTDTQYF.

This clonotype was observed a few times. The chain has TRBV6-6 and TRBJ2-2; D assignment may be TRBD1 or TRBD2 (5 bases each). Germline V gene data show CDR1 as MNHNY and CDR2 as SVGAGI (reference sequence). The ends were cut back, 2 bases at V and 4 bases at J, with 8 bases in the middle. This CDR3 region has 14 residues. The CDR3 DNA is TGTGCCAGCAGTTACGGGGGAAGCACCGGGGAGCTGTTTTTT. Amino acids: CASSYGGSTGELFF.

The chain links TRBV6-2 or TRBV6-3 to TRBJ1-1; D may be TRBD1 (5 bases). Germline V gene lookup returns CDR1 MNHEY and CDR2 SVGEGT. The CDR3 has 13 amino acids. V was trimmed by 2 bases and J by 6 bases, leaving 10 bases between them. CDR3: CASSYDLGPEAFF. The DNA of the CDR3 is TGTGCCAGCAGTTACGATCTGGGGCCTGAAGCTTTCTTT.

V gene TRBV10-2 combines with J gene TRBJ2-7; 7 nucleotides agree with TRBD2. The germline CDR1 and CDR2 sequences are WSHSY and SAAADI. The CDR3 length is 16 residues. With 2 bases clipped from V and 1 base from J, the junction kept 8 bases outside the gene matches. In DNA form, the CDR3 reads TGCGCCAGCAGTGAGGAGCTAGCGGCGAGATCCTACGAGCAGTACTTC. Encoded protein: CASSEELAARSYEQYF.

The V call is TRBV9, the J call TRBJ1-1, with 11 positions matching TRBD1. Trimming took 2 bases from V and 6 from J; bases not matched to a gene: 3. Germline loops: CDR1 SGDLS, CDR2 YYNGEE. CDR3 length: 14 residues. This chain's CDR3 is CASSVGQGAAEAFF. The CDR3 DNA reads TGTGCCAGCAGCGTCGGACAGGGGGCTGCTGAAGCTTTCTTT.

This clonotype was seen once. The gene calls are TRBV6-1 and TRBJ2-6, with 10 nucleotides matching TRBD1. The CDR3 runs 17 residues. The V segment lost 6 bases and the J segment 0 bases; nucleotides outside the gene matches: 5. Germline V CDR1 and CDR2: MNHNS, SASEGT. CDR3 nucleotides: TGTGCCAGCAGAACCGGGACAGGGGACTCTGGGGCCAACGTCCTGACTTTC. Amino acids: CASRTGTGDSGANVLTF.

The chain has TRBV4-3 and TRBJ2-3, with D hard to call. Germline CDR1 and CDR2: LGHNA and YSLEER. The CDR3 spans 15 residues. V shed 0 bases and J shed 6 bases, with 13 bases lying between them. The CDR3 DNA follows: TGCGCCAGCAGCCAAGATGGAACTGTCACTGATACGCAGTATTTT. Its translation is CASSQDGTVTDTQYF.